What follows describes a single T cell receptor (beta chain). The sample holds other DNA sequences that translate to the same CDR3. The sample belongs to a study of T cell changes during pregnancy in multiple sclerosis. TCRdb's copy holds only in-frame clones and misses some; the assay was immunoSEQ multiplex PCR. This sample has approximately 63,000 clones, with 90% to 95% found just once. Germline V gene sequence: CDR1 SEHNR, CDR2 FQNEAQ (reference sequence). This CDR3 spans 14 amino acids. V lost 4 bases, J lost 7 bases, and 8 bases stayed unmatched. The sample consisted of peripheral blood, taken after pregnancy. The chain uses TRBV7-9 and TRBJ1-2; 8 bases are shared with TRBD1. This TCR derives from a female donor in good health, enrolled as a control in a pregnancy study. CDR3 nucleotides: TGTGCCAGCAGCTCGGGTCAGGGGGCCTTTGGCTACACCTTC. It yields the protein CASSSGQGAFGYTF.